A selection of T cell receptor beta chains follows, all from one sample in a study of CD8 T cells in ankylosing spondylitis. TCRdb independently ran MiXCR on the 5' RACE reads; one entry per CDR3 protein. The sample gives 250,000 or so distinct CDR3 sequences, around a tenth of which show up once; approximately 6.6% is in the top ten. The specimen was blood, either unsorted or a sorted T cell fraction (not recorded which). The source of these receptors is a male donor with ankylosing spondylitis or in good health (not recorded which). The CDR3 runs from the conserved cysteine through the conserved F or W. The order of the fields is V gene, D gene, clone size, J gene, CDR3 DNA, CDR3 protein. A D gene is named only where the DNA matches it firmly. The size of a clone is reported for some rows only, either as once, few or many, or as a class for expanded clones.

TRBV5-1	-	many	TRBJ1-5	TGCGCCAGCAGCTTGACTGACAGTCGCGGTCAGCCCCAGCATTTT	CASSLTDSRGQPQHF
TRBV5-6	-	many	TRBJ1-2	TGTGCCAGCAGCTTTGGTGAAATCTATGGCTACACCTTC	CASSFGEIYGYTF
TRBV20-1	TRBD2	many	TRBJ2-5	TGCAGTGCTAGATTGAGCGGGAGATTGGAGACCCAGTACTTC	CSARLSGRLETQYF
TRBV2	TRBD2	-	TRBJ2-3	TGTGCCAGCAGTTCCCCCGTAGCGGGAGGGCCTCATACGCAGTATTTT	CASSSPVAGGPHTQYF
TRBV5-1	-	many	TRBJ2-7	TGCGCCAGCAGCTTCACGGATGCCTACGAGCAGTACTTC	CASSFTDAYEQYF
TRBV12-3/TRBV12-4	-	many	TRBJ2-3	TGTGCCAGCAGCCCCCTGTCGGATACGCAGTATTTT	CASSPLSDTQYF
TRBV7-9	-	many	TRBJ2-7	TGTGCCAGCAGCCCACGGGGTCCCTACGAGCAGTACTTC	CASSPRGPYEQYF
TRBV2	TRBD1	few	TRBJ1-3	TGTGCCAGCAACGCCGGGACAGGTCCTAGCTCTGGAAACACCATATATTTT	CASNAGTGPSSGNTIYF
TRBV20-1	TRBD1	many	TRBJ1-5	TGCAGTGCTACTTTGGACAGGGGATACTATCAGCCCCAGCATTTT	CSATLDRGYYQPQHF
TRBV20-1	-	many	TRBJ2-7	TGCAGTGCCCAGGGTAGCCGAACCTACGAGCAGTACTTC	CSAQGSRTYEQYF
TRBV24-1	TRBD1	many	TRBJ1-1	TGTGCCACCAGTGGCACAGGGGGCGCGTCTGAAGCTTTCTTT	CATSGTGGASEAFF